The T cell receptor (beta chain) under discussion was sequenced for a study of shared clonotypes between healthy human individuals. Background on the study: Per donor, CD8 memory used one plate, CD8 naive used two, CD4 memory used three and CD4 naive used three. Regarding the study as a whole: Unshared clonotypes carried lower generation probabilities than those common to all four donors. For naive CD4 cells, roughly 5% of clonotypes were shared across several donors.

TCRdb keeps only in-frame clones here, not all; method: immunoSEQ multiplex PCR. Of 2 million to 2.5 million clones detected, roughly 94% appear once; the ten largest clones hold 1.1%. Germline CDR1 is MDHEN and CDR2 is SYDVKM. The CDR3 length is 16 residues. The V gene lost 10 bases and the J gene lost 0 bases, with 20 bases spanning the gap. CD45RO negativity and positive selection for CCR7 defined naive CD8 cells, a population that excluded terminally differentiated effector memory CD45RA+ cells. All participating donors were Caucasian adults from Nashville, Tennessee. Comments on this clone: Its antigen is not known.

The clonotype originates from a man between 18 and 35 years old in good health. Sequencing was carried out using naive CD8+ T cells sorted from blood. The V gene is TRBV28, the J gene TRBJ2-3; D uncertain. The CDR3 region is CAIQRFRASSTDTQYF. The CDR3 DNA reads as TGTGCCATACAGCGATTCCGGGCTTCTAGCACAGATACGCAGTATTTT. The full variable domain, its missing parts supplied by reference TRBV28 and TRBJ2-3, is DVKVTQSSRYLVKRTGEKVFLECVQDMDHENMFWYRQDPGLGLRLIYFSYDVKMKEKGDIPEGYSVSREKKERFSLILESASTNQTSMYLCAIQRFRASSTDTQYFGPGTRLTVL.